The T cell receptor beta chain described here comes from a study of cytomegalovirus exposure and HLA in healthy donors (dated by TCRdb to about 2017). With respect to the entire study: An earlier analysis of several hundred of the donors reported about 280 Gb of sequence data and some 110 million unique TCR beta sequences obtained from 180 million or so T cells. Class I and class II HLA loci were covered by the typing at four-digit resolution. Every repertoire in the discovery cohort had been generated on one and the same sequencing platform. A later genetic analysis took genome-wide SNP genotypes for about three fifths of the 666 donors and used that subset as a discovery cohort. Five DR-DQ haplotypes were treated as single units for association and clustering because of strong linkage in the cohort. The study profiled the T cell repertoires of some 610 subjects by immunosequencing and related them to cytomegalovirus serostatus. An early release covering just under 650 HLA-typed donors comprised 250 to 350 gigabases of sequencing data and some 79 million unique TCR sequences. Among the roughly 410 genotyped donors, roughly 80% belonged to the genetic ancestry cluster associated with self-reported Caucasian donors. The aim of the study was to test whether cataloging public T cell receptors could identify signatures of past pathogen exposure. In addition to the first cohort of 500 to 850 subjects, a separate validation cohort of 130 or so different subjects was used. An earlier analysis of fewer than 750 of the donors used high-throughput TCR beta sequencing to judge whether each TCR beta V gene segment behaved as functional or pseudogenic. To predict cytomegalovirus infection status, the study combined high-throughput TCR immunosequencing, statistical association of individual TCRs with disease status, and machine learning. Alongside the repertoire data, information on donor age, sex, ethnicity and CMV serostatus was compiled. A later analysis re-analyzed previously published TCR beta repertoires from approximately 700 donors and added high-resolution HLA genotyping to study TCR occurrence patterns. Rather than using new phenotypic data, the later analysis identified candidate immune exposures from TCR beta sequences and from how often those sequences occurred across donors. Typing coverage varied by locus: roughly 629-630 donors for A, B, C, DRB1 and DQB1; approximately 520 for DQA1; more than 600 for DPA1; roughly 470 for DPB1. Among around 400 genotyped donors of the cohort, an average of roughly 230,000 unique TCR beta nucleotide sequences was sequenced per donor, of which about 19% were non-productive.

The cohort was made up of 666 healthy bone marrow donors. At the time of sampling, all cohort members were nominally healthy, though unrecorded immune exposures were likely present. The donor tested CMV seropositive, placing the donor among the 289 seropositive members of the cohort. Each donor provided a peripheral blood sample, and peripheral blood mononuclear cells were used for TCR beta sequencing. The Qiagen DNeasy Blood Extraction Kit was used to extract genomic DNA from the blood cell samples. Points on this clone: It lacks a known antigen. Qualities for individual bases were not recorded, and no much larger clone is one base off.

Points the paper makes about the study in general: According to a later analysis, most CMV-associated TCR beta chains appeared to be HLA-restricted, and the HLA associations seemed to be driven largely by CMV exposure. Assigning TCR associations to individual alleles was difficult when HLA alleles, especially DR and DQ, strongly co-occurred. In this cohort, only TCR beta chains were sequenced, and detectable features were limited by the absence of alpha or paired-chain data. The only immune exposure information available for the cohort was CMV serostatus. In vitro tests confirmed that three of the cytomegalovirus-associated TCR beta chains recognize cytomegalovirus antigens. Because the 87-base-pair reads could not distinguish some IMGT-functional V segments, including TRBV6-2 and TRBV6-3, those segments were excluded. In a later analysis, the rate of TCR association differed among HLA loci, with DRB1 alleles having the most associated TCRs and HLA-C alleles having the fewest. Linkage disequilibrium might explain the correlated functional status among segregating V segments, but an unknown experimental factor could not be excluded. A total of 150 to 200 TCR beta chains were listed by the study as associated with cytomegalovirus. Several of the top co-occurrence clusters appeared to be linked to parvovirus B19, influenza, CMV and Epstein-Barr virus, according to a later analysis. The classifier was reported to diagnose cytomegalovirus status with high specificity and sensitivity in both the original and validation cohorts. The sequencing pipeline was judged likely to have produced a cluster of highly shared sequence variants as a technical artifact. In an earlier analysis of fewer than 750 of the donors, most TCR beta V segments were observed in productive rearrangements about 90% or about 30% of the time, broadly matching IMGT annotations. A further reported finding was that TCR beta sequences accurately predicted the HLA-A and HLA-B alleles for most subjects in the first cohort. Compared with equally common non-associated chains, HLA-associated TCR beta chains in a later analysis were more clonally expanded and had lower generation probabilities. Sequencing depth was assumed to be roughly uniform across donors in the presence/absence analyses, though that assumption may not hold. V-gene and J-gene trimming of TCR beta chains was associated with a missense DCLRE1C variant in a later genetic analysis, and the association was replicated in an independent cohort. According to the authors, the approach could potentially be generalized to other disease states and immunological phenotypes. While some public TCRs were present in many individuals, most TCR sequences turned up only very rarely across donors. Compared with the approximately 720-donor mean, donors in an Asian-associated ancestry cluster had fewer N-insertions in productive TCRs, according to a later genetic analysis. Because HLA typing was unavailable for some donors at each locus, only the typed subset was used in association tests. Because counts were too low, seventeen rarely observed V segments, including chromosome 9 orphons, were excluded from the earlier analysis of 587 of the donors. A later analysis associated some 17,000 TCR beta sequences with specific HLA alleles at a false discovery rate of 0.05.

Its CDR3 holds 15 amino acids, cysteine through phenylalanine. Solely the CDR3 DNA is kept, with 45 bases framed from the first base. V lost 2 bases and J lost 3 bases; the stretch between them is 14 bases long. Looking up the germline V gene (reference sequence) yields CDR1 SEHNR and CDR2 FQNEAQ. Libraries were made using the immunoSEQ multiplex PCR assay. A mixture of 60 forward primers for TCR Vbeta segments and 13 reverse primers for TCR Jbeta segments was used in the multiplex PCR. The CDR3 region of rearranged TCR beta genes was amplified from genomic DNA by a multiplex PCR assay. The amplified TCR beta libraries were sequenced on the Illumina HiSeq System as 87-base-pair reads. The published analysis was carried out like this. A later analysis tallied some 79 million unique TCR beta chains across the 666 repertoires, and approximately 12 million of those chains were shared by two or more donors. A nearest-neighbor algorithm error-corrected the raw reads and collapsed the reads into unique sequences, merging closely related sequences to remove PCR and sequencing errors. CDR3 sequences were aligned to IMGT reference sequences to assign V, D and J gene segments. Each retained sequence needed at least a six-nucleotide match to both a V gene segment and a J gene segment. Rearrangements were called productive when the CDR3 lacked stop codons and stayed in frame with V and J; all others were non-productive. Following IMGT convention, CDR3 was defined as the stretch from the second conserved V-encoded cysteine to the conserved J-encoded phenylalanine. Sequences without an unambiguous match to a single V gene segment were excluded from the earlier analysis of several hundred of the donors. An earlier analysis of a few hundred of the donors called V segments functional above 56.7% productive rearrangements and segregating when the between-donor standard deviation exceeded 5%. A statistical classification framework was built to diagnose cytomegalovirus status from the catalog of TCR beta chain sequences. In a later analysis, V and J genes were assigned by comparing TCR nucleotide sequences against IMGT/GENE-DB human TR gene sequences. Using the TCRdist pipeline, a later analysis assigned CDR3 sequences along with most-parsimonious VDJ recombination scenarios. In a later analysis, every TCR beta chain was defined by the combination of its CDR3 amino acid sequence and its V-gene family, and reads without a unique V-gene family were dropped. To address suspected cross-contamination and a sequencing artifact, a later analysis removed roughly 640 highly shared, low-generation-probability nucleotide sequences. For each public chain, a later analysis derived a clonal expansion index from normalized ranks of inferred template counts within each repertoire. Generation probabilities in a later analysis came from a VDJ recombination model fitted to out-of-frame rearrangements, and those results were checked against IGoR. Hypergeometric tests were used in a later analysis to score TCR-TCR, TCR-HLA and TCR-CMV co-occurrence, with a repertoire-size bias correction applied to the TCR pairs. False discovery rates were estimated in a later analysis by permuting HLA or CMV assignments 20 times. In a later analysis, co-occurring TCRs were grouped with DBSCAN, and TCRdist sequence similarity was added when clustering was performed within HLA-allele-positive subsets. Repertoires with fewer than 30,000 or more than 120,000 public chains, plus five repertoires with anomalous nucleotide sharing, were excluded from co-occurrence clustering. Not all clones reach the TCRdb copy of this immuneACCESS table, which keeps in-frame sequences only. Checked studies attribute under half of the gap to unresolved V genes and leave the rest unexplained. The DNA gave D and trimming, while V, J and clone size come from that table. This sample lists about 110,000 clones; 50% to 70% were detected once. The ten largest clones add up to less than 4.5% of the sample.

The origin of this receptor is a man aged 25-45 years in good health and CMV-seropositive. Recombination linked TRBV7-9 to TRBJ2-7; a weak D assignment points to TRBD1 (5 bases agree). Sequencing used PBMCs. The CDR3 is CASSLMGLTNYEQYF. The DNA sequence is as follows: TGTGCCAGCAGCTTAATGGGGCTGACCAACTACGAGCAGTACTTC. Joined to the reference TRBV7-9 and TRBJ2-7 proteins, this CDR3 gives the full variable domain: DTGVSQNPRHKITKRGQNVTFRCDPISEHNRLYWYRQTLGQGPEFLTYFQNEAQLEKSRLLSDRFSAERPKGSFSTLEIQRTEQGDSAMYLCASSLMGLTNYEQYFGPGTRLTVT.